The source of this TCR beta chain is a study of T cells after yellow fever vaccination. CDR1 is SGDLS and CDR2 is YYNGEE in the germline V gene. This CDR3 is 12 amino acids long. With 2 bases removed from V and 2 bases from J, the gap between germline ends came to 4 bases. This clonotype was counted between two and nine times. Each CDR3 protein is one row after TCRdb ran MiXCR on the 5' RACE reads. In the table there are almost 600,000 distinct CDR3 sequences, 13% of which are singletons. The sequences come from PBMCs, collected on the day of the yellow fever booster vaccination. This receptor was identified in a man aged 30-40 years who received the YFV17D yellow fever vaccine. This sequence joins TRBV9 and TRBJ1-2; no clear D gene. DNA for the CDR3: TGTGCCAGCAGCGTTCGCAACTATGGCTACACCTTC. Its protein product is CASSVRNYGYTF.